A selection of T cell receptor beta chains follows, all from one sample in a study of a mutant IDH1 vaccine in newly diagnosed glioma. Produced via immunoSEQ multiplex PCR; TCRdb's table is partial and in-frame only. The sample holds over 30,000 clones, around nine tenths seen once. These TCRs' antigens remain unknown. The sequenced sample was PBMCs, obtained from a glioma patient whose treatment included an IDH1 peptide vaccine. The receptors here all came from a woman aged 35 to 49 with glioma. The CDR3 runs from the conserved cysteine through the conserved F or W. A D gene is named only where the DNA matches it firmly. A row's size may be missing; if present it is once, few, many or a size class.

v_call	d_call	j_call	clone_size	cdr3_aa	cdr3_nt
TRBV5-5	TRBD2	TRBJ2-1	NA	CASSLLADNEQFF	TGTGCCAGCAGCTTACTAGCGGACAATGAGCAGTTCTTC
TRBV11-3	NA	TRBJ2-1	NA	CASSSNGLEDNEQFF	TGTGCCAGCAGCTCCAACGGCCTAGAGGATAATGAGCAGTTCTTC
TRBV6-6	NA	TRBJ1-1	NA	CASSYSRTSNTEAFF	TGTGCCAGCAGTTACTCCCGGACATCGAACACTGAAGCTTTCTTT
TRBV27	NA	TRBJ1-1	NA	CASSFGTSNTEAFF	TGTGCCAGCAGTTTCGGGACATCGAACACTGAAGCTTTCTTT
TRBV29-1	TRBD2	TRBJ2-1	NA	CSVYASGRSYEQFF	TGCAGCGTTTATGCTAGCGGACGCTCGTATGAGCAGTTCTTC
TRBV19	NA	TRBJ2-5	NA	CASRQAGETQYF	TGTGCCAGTCGACAGGCTGGGGAGACCCAGTACTTC
TRBV4-1	TRBD2	TRBJ2-5	NA	CASSRTGTSGGDPQETQYF	TGCGCCAGCAGCCGGACGGGGACTAGCGGGGGGGACCCTCAAGAGACCCAGTACTTC
TRBV7-2	TRBD1	TRBJ1-2	once	CASSPTGGYGYTF	TGTGCCAGCAGCCCGACAGGGGGCTATGGCTACACCTTC
TRBV4-3	NA	TRBJ2-1	NA	CASSQTFTEQFF	TGCGCCAGCAGCCAGACCTTCACCGAGCAGTTCTTC
TRBV21-1	NA	TRBJ2-3	NA	CASSNPREGLHMQYF	TGTGCCAGCAGCAATCCGAGGGAAGGGCTTCATATGCAGTATTTT
TRBV7-2	TRBD1	TRBJ2-1	NA	CASSWRQGSLIF	TGTGCCAGCAGTTGGAGACAGGGGAGTCTCATCTTC
TRBV7-8	TRBD1	TRBJ2-6	few	CASSFPRDRSISGANVLTF	TGTGCCAGCAGCTTTCCCCGGGACAGGTCTATCTCTGGGGCCAACGTCCTGACTTTC
TRBV7-2	NA	TRBJ2-2	NA	CASSSRWFGELFF	TGTGCCAGCAGCTCACGGTGGTTCGGGGAGCTGTTTTTT
TRBV5-1	TRBD1	TRBJ1-2	NA	CASSLGTGDYGYTF	TGCGCCAGCAGCTTGGGGACAGGGGACTATGGCTACACCTTC
TRBV11-2	NA	TRBJ1-2	NA	CASSSYRDRTVSSGYTF	TGTGCCAGCAGCTCCTATAGGGACCGGACAGTTTCTTCGGGCTACACCTTC
TRBV6-5	NA	TRBJ1-3	once	CASSYSMKRAGNTIYF	TGTGCCAGCAGTTACTCGATGAAAAGGGCTGGAAACACCATATATTTT
TRBV29-1	NA	TRBJ2-5	NA	CSAMDYQETQYF	TGCAGCGCTATGGACTACCAAGAGACCCAGTACTTC
TRBV21-1	NA	TRBJ1-1	NA	CASSKKRASQNTEAFF	TGTGCCAGCAGCAAAAAACGCGCCAGCCAAAACACTGAAGCTTTCTTT
TRBV4-2	TRBD1	TRBJ1-5	NA	CASSQVTGGYSNQPQHF	TGTGCCAGCAGCCAGGTGACAGGGGGCTATAGCAATCAGCCCCAGCATTTT
TRBV7-2	NA	TRBJ2-7	NA	CASSLVRGTGYEQYF	TGTGCCAGCAGCTTAGTTCGAGGGACGGGCTACGAGCAGTACTTC
TRBV18	TRBD1	TRBJ1-1	NA	CASSPTTFLGQAPGGNTEAFF	TGTGCCAGCTCACCTACTACATTCCTCGGACAGGCGCCGGGCGGAAACACTGAAGCTTTCTTT
TRBV28	NA	TRBJ1-5	NA	CASSYPGAGNNQPQHF	TGTGCCAGCAGTTACCCCGGGGCGGGCAACAATCAGCCCCAGCATTTT
TRBV5-4	TRBD2	TRBJ2-7	NA	CASSSTSTSGSYEQYF	TGTGCCAGCAGCTCAACCTCGACTAGCGGATCCTACGAGCAGTACTTC
TRBV7-9	NA	TRBJ1-1	NA	CASSLEGLNTEAFF	TGTGCCAGCAGCTTAGAGGGCCTGAACACTGAAGCTTTCTTT
TRBV6-1	NA	TRBJ1-1	NA	CASSAATGILYRMNTEAFF	TGTGCCAGCAGTGCGGCCACAGGGATTCTATACAGAATGAACACTGAAGCTTTCTTT
TRBV6-5	NA	TRBJ1-5	once	CASSQGIRQPQHF	TGTGCCAGCAGCCAGGGGATTCGTCAGCCCCAGCATTTT
TRBV2	TRBD1	TRBJ1-2	NA	CASSLRGGYGYTF	TGTGCCAGCTCCCTCAGGGGGGGTTATGGCTACACCTTC
TRBV19	TRBD1	TRBJ2-7	NA	CASSSGQGYEQYF	TGTGCCAGTAGTAGCGGACAGGGGTACGAGCAGTACTTC
TRBV5-1	TRBD1	TRBJ2-2	NA	CASSFSGQAYTGELFF	TGCGCCAGCAGCTTCTCGGGACAGGCCTACACCGGGGAGCTGTTTTTT
TRBV10-1	NA	TRBJ1-1	NA	CASSADTLNTEAFF	TGCGCCAGCAGTGCGGACACTTTGAACACTGAAGCTTTCTTT
TRBV19	NA	TRBJ2-2	NA	CASSTGIQGGELFF	TGTGCCAGTAGTACCGGGATCCAGGGCGGGGAGCTGTTTTTT
TRBV28	TRBD1	TRBJ1-1	NA	CASSHLTGGTNTEAFF	TGTGCCAGCAGTCATCTAACAGGGGGTACGAACACTGAAGCTTTCTTT
TRBV15	NA	TRBJ1-1	once	CATSPSRDIPEAFF	TGTGCCACCAGCCCCTCGAGGGATATCCCTGAAGCTTTCTTT
TRBV4-1	TRBD1	TRBJ1-1	once	CASSLRTGENTEAFF	TGCGCCAGCAGCTTAAGGACAGGGGAGAACACTGAAGCTTTCTTT
TRBV6-6	NA	TRBJ1-1	NA	CASKGGTEAFF	TGTGCCAGCAAAGGGGGCACTGAAGCTTTCTTT
TRBV19	TRBD1	TRBJ2-7	NA	CASSPNSPGQGSGQYF	TGTGCCAGTAGTCCGAATTCACCGGGACAGGGGTCCGGACAGTACTTC
TRBV12-5	NA	TRBJ1-2	NA	CASGPTGHLIYGYTF	TGTGCTAGTGGTCCAACGGGACACCTTATCTATGGCTACACCTTC
TRBV7-2	NA	TRBJ2-3	NA	CASSYGGSTDTQYF	TGTGCCAGCAGCTATGGTGGGAGCACAGATACGCAGTATTTT
TRBV27	NA	TRBJ2-1	NA	CASSLSKGFWTSYNEQFF	TGTGCCAGCAGTTTATCGAAGGGGTTTTGGACCAGCTACAATGAGCAGTTCTTC
TRBV10-1	NA	TRBJ2-7	NA	CAVLGPSGEQYF	TGCGCCGTATTAGGACCGTCGGGGGAGCAGTACTTC
TRBV4-2	NA	TRBJ1-2	NA	CASSQGGLHRGGGYTF	TGTGCCAGCAGCCAAGGGGGATTACACCGGGGGGGTGGCTACACCTTC
TRBV7-9	TRBD1	TRBJ1-3	NA	CASSPEQGVGNTIYF	TGTGCCAGCAGCCCAGAGCAGGGGGTTGGAAACACCATATATTTT